This is a list of T cell receptor beta chains from one sample in a study of post-analysis software for immune sequencing data. TCRdb called the PCR reads again in MiXCR, with one record for every CDR3 protein. The table includes about 820,000 distinct CDR3 sequences, approximately 53% detected once. The sequencing sample was made of blood. The receptors here all came from a girl aged 5-17 years with multiple sclerosis. CDR3s include the opening cysteine and the closing phenylalanine or tryptophan. D genes are given only for firm matches. Some rows mark clone size as missing; the rest say once, few, many or name a class of expanded clone.

clone_size j_call d_call v_call cdr3_aa cdr3_nt
few TRBJ2-7 TRBD1 TRBV4-2 CASSQADPGQGSYEQYF TGTGCCAGCAGCCAAGCCGACCCGGGACAGGGCTCCTACGAGCAGTACTTC
once TRBJ2-5 - TRBV2 CASSSTGPQETQYF TGTGCCAGCAGTTCTACCGGACCCCAAGAGACCCAGTACTTC
- TRBJ2-3 TRBD2 TRBV10-3 CATATGTSATDTQYF TGTGCCACAGCTACCGGGACTAGCGCCACAGATACGCAGTATTTT
- TRBJ2-1 - TRBV10-1 CASSDGGTAGNEQFF TGCGCCAGCAGTGATGGTGGGACAGCGGGCAATGAGCAGTTCTTC
- TRBJ2-3 - TRBV12-3/TRBV12-4 CASSFLGTDTQYF TGTGCCAGCAGCTTCCTAGGCACAGATACGCAGTATTTT
- TRBJ2-7 TRBD2 TRBV6-5 CASRSSGTSPYEQYF TGTGCCAGCAGGTCATCCGGGACTAGCCCCTACGAGCAGTACTTC
- TRBJ2-1 TRBD2 TRBV20-1 CSARKASGRDEQFF TGCAGTGCTAGAAAGGCTAGCGGGAGAGATGAGCAGTTCTTC
- TRBJ2-3 - TRBV7-8 CASSPLGLYSDTQYF TGTGCCAGCAGCCCCCTGGGACTTTACTCAGATACGCAGTATTTT
few TRBJ2-3 - TRBV29-1 CSLVGFTDTQYF TGCAGCCTCGTGGGATTCACAGATACGCAGTATTTT
- TRBJ1-1 - TRBV20-1 CSARDVPVGNTEAFF TGCAGTGCTAGAGATGTTCCGGTGGGGAACACTGAAGCTTTCTTT
- TRBJ1-1 TRBD1 TRBV6-5 CASTDRGRNTEAFF TGTGCCAGCACCGACAGGGGAAGGAACACTGAAGCTTTCTTT
few TRBJ1-2 - TRBV12-3/TRBV12-4 CASSLGGVGGYTF TGTGCCAGCAGTTTAGGCGGGGTAGGGGGCTACACCTTC
few TRBJ1-2 TRBD1 TRBV7-9 CASSRDRAYGYTF TGTGCCAGCAGCCGGGACAGGGCCTATGGCTACACCTTC
- TRBJ2-3 - TRBV20-1 CSATPQRRGDTDTQYF TGCAGTGCTACACCCCAACGAAGGGGGGACACAGATACGCAGTATTTT
- TRBJ2-5 - TRBV21-1 CASSKPQKFWASGAQESQYF -
few TRBJ2-7 - TRBV11-2 CASSLDRRNEQYF TGTGCCAGCAGCTTAGATAGGAGAAACGAGCAGTACTTC
once TRBJ2-5 TRBD2 TRBV11-2 CASSTGGRGYNEQYF TGTGCCAGCAGCACAGGCGGGAGGGGGTACAATGAGCAGTACTTC
few TRBJ2-5 - TRBV6-5 CASSYADRSQETQYF TGTGCCAGCAGTTACGCAGACAGGTCCCAAGAGACCCAGTACTTC
- TRBJ2-7 - TRBV20-1 CSVGGAGEQYF TGCAGTGTCGGGGGTGCAGGCGAGCAGTACTTC
- TRBJ2-5 - TRBV5-1 CASRQLWGRHGETQYF TGCGCCAGCAGGCAATTATGGGGGCGTCATGGGGAGACCCAGTACTTC
few TRBJ2-5 TRBD1 TRBV5-1 CASSLHGTGEETQYF TGCGCCAGCAGCCTCCACGGGACAGGGGAAGAGACCCAGTACTTC
few TRBJ2-3 - TRBV7-2 CASSLAAGGWGTDTQYF TGTGCCAGCAGCTTAGCGGCGGGCGGCTGGGGCACAGATACGCAGTATTTT
few TRBJ2-3 TRBD1 TRBV15 CATSRAPGQVTDTQYF TGTGCCACCAGCAGAGCCCCGGGACAGGTCACAGATACGCAGTATTTT
- TRBJ2-1 TRBD2 TRBV7-2 CASSLLRTSTYNEQFF TGTGCCAGCAGCTTACTTAGGACTAGTACATACAATGAGCAGTTCTTC
- TRBJ1-4 TRBD1 TRBV29-1 CSVEDPRQGLHEKLFF TGCAGCGTTGAAGATCCCCGACAGGGCTTACATGAAAAACTGTTTTTT
- TRBJ2-3 - TRBV20-1 CSALKASDTQYF TGCAGTGCTCTCAAGGCTTCCGATACGCAGTATTTT
- TRBJ1-2 - TRBV5-5 CASSYPVDYGYTF TGTGCCAGCAGCTACCCGGTGGACTATGGCTACACCTTC
- TRBJ2-1 - TRBV24-1 CATSDSSGANYNEQFF TGTGCCACCAGTGATTCATCAGGGGCGAACTACAATGAGCAGTTCTTC
few TRBJ2-3 TRBD2 TRBV11-3 CASSASGRAPDTQYF TGTGCCAGCAGCGCTAGCGGGAGGGCCCCAGATACGCAGTATTTT
- TRBJ2-5 TRBD1 TRBV24-1 CATSDPGQGRETQYF TGTGCCACCAGTGATCCGGGACAGGGACGGGAGACCCAGTACTTC
- TRBJ2-1 - TRBV20-1 CSASLGLSRSEQFF TGCAGTGCCTCTTTGGGACTCTCACGATCCGAGCAGTTCTTC
few TRBJ2-7 TRBD2 TRBV11-2 CASRKLAGEWSYEQYF TGTGCCAGCAGGAAACTAGCGGGAGAATGGTCCTACGAGCAGTACTTC
- TRBJ2-7 - TRBV29-1 CSVEGGRAYYEQYF TGCAGCGTTGAAGGGGGGCGGGCCTATTACGAGCAGTACTTC
- TRBJ2-5 TRBD1 TRBV11-2 CASSLDSGRGPGETQYF TGTGCCAGCAGCTTAGATTCGGGCAGGGGGCCTGGGGAGACCCAGTACTTC
few TRBJ2-1 - TRBV6-2/TRBV6-3 CASSYSELGNEQFF TGTGCCAGCAGTTACTCCGAGCTAGGCAATGAGCAGTTCTTC
- TRBJ2-5 - TRBV20-1 CSASDRGFQETQYF TGCAGTGCTAGCGATAGGGGGTTCCAAGAGACCCAGTACTTC
- TRBJ1-2 - TRBV15 CATSRTFREGYTF TGTGCCACCAGCAGGACCTTCAGAGAGGGCTACACCTTC
- TRBJ2-1 TRBD2 TRBV7-9 CASSLALSGGPSYNEQFF TGTGCCAGCAGCTTAGCTCTTAGCGGGGGACCCTCCTACAATGAGCAGTTCTTC
few TRBJ1-6 - TRBV10-3 CATLGGRDGNSPLHF TGTGCCACCCTAGGAGGCAGGGATGGAAATTCACCCCTCCACTTT
- TRBJ2-7 - TRBV21-1 CASAGGSYEQYF TGTGCTAGCGCTGGGGGCTCCTACGAGCAGTACTTC
- TRBJ2-3 TRBD1 TRBV29-1 CSVSKFGTGSTDTQYF TGCAGCGTGTCAAAATTCGGGACAGGGAGCACAGATACGCAGTATTTT
- TRBJ1-4 TRBD1 TRBV10-3 CAISESGTGVSNEKLFF TGTGCCATCAGTGAGTCGGGGACAGGGGTGTCGAATGAAAAACTGTTTTTT
- TRBJ2-1 - TRBV12-3/TRBV12-4 CASRRLGNEQFF TGTGCCAGCAGGAGACTGGGGAATGAGCAGTTCTTC
once TRBJ1-1 - TRBV5-1 CASSLGGQHEAFF TGCGCCAGCAGCTTGGGGGGGCAACATGAAGCTTTCTTT
- TRBJ2-2 - TRBV6-6 CASSYLLGAFGELFF TGTGCCAGCAGTTATCTTTTGGGGGCTTTCGGGGAGCTGTTTTTT
- TRBJ2-1 TRBD1 TRBV4-1 CASSQAGQAGNEQFF TGCGCCAGCAGCCAAGCGGGACAGGCGGGGAATGAGCAGTTCTTC
- TRBJ2-1 TRBD2 TRBV25-1 CASSRDARTSGTYNEQFF TGTGCCAGCAGTCGGGACGCCAGGACTAGCGGAACCTACAATGAGCAGTTCTTC
- TRBJ2-7 - TRBV5-1 CASSPPLTGSSYEQYF TGCGCCAGCAGCCCTCCATTGACAGGAAGCTCCTACGAGCAGTACTTC
few TRBJ2-5 - TRBV10-3 CATADMSGLETQYF TGTGCCACCGCGGACATGTCTGGGTTGGAGACCCAGTACTTC
few TRBJ1-4 - TRBV15 CATSRVNEKLFF TGTGCCACCAGCAGAGTTAATGAAAAACTGTTTTTT
- TRBJ2-7 - TRBV5-1 CASSLVGDSYERYF TGCGCCAGCAGCTTGGTTGGGGATTCCTACGAGCGGTACTTC
- TRBJ2-3 TRBD1 TRBV12-3/TRBV12-4 CASSLVYRGGTDTQYF TGTGCCAGCAGTTTAGTTTACAGGGGCGGAACAGATACGCAGTATTTT
- TRBJ2-7 TRBD2 TRBV19 CASSIGGSSSYEQYF TGTGCCAGTAGTATAGGCGGGAGTAGCTCCTACGAGCAGTACTTC
- TRBJ2-5 - TRBV5-5 CASSLDRQQETQYF TGTGCCAGCAGCTTGGACCGGCAACAAGAGACCCAGTACTTC